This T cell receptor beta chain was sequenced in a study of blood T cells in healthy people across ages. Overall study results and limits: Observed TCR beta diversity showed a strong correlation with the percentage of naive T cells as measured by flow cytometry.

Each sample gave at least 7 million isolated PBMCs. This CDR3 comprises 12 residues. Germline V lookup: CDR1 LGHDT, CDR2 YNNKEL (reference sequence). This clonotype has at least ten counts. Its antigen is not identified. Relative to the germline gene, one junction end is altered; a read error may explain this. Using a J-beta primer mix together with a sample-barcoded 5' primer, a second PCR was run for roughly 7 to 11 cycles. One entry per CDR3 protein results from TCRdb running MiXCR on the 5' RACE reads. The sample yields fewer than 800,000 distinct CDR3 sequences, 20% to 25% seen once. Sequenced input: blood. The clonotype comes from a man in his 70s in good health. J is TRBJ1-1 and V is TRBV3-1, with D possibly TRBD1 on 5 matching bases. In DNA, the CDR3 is TGTGCCAGCAGACAAGGACATACAGAAGCTTTCTTT. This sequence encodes CASRQGHTEAFF.